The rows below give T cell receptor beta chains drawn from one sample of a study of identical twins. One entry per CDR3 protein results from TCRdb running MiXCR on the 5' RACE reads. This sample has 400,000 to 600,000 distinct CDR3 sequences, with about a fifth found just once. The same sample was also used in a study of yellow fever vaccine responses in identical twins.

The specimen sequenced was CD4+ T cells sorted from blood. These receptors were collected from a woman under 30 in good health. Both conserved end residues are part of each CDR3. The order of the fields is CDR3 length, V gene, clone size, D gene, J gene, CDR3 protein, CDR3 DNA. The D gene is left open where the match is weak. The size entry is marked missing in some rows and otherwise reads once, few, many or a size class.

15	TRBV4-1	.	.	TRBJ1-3	CASSQASGPGNTIYF	TGCGCCAGCAGCCAAGCTTCAGGACCTGGAAACACCATATATTTT
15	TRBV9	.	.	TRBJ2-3	CASSPYPGATDTQYF	TGTGCCAGCAGCCCGTATCCCGGGGCAACAGATACGCAGTATTTT
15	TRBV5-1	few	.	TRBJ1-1	CASSLGDTANTEAFF	TGCGCCAGCAGCTTGGGCGATACAGCGAACACTGAAGCTTTCTTT
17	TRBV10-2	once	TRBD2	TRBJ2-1	CASRGGGPAASYNEQFF	TGCGCCAGCAGGGGCGGGGGGCCTGCAGCATCCTACAATGAGCAGTTCTTC
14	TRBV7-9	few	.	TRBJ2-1	CASSSSGIGGQQFF	TGTGCCAGCAGCTCCTCTGGGATTGGGGGGCAGCAGTTCTTC
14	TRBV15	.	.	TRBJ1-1	CATSREWGDTEAFF	TGTGCCACCAGCAGAGAATGGGGGGACACTGAAGCTTTCTTT
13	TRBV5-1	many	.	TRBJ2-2	CASSFNDPGELFF	TGCGCCAGCAGCTTCAACGACCCCGGGGAGCTGTTTTTT
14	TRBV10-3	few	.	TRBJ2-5	CAISPGRIQETQYF	TGTGCCATCAGTCCCGGACGGATCCAAGAGACCCAGTACTTC
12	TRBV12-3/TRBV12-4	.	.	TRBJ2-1	CASSFRGRTAIF	TGTGCCAGCAGTTTTCGGGGGAGGACGGCCATCTTC
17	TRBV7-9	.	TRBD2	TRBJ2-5	CASSLDLTGGLQETQYF	TGTGCCAGCAGCTTAGACTTGACGGGAGGCCTCCAAGAGACCCAGTACTTC
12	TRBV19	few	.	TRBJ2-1	CASSSVRGEQFF	TGTGCCAGTAGTTCAGTAAGGGGTGAGCAGTTCTTC
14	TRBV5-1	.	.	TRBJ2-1	CASSLGTSGHEQFF	TGCGCCAGCAGCCTCGGGACAAGTGGTCATGAGCAGTTCTTC
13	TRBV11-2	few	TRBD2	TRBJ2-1	CASSSHSAGEQFF	TGTGCCAGCAGCTCACACTCAGCGGGAGAGCAGTTCTTC
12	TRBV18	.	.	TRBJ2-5	CASSPSHETQYF	TGTGCCAGCTCACCATCGCATGAGACCCAGTACTTC
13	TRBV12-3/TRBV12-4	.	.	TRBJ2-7	CASSFGQHYEQYF	TGTGCCAGCAGTTTTGGCCAACACTACGAGCAGTACTTC
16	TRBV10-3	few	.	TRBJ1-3	CAISEGQRHSGNTIYF	TGTGCCATCAGTGAAGGACAGAGACACTCTGGAAACACCATATATTTT
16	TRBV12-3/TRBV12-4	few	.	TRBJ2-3	CASRGFGLASTDTQYF	TGTGCCAGCAGAGGGTTCGGGCTGGCTAGCACAGATACGCAGTATTTT
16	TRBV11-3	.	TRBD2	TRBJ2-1	CASSLTRSGGHNEQFF	TGTGCCAGCAGCTTAACTAGGTCGGGAGGGCATAATGAGCAGTTCTTC
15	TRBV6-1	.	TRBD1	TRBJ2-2	CASSRTGMNTGELFF	TGTGCCAGCAGTCGGACAGGGATGAACACCGGGGAGCTGTTTTTT
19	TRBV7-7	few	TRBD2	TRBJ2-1	CASSLAPQTSGYSYNEQFF	TGTGCCAGCAGCTTAGCGCCTCAGACTAGCGGGTACTCCTACAATGAGCAGTTCTTC
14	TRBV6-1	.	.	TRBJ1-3	CASSEAGHGNTIYF	TGTGCCAGCAGTGAAGCCGGACACGGAAACACCATATATTTT
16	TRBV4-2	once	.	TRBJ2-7	CASSRDRDSAVGEQYF	TGTGCCAGCAGCCGGGACCGGGACTCCGCCGTTGGGGAGCAGTACTTC
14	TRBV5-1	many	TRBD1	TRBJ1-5	CASSPGQFNQPQHF	TGCGCCAGCAGCCCGGGACAGTTTAATCAGCCCCAGCATTTT
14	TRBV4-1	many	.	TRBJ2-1	CASSQPPYYNEQFF	TGCGCCAGCAGCCAGCCCCCCTACTACAATGAGCAGTTCTTC
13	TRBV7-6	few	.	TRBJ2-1	CASSLGAAPLFFF	TGTGCCAGCAGCTTAGGAGCAGCCCCTTTATTCTTCTTC
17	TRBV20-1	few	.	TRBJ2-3	CSARNANKLFRTDTQYF	TGCAGTGCTAGAAACGCTAATAAGCTTTTCCGCACAGATACGCAGTATTTT
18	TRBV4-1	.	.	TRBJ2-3	CASSQAFSGPTITDTQYF	TGCGCCAGCAGCCAAGCATTCTCGGGACCAACAATCACGGATACGCAGTATTTT
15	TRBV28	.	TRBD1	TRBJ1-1	CASSLWQGEGTEAFF	TGTGCCAGCAGTTTGTGGCAGGGGGAGGGCACTGAAGCTTTCTTT
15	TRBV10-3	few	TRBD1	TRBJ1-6	CAISTGGQGSSPLHF	TGTGCCATCAGTACTGGGGGACAGGGATCCTCACCCCTCCACTTT
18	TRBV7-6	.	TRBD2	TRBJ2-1	CASSLVALLAGSYNEQFF	TGTGCCAGCAGCTTAGTGGCGCTACTAGCGGGGTCCTACAATGAGCAGTTCTTC
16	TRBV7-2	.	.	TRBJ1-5	CASSLDPWNSNQPQHF	TGTGCCAGCAGCTTAGACCCTTGGAATAGCAATCAGCCCCAGCATTTT
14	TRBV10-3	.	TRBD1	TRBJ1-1	CAIRGQLGYTEAFF	TGTGCCATCAGGGGACAGTTGGGGTACACTGAAGCTTTCTTT
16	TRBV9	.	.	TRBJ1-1	CASSIRVPAANTEAFF	TGTGCCAGCAGCATAAGGGTGCCGGCGGCCAACACTGAAGCTTTCTTT
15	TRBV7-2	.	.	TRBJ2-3	CASSTASVNTDTQYF	TGTGCCAGCAGCACAGCTAGCGTGAACACAGATACGCAGTATTTT
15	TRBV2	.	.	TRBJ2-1	CASTFSRARGNEQFF	TGTGCCAGCACTTTTTCGAGGGCCCGGGGTAATGAGCAGTTCTTC
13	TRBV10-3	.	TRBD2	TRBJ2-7	CAIRGLAGGEQYF	TGTGCCATCAGGGGACTAGCGGGAGGTGAGCAGTACTTC
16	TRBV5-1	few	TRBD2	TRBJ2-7	CASSLGTSGRTYEQYF	TGCGCCAGCAGCTTGGGGACTAGCGGGAGGACCTACGAGCAGTACTTC
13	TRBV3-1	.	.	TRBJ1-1	CASSPSGITEAFF	TGTGCCAGCAGCCCGAGTGGTATTACTGAAGCTTTCTTT
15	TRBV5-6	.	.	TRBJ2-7	CASSLPGTQTYEQYF	TGTGCCAGCAGCTTGCCAGGGACACAGACCTACGAGCAGTACTTC
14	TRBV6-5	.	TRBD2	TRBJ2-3	CASSYLAGTDTQYF	TGTGCCAGCAGTTACTTAGCGGGAACAGATACGCAGTATTTT
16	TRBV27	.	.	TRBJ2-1	CASSSGPPLSYNEQFF	TGTGCCAGCAGTTCGGGACCCCCCCTGTCTTACAATGAGCAGTTCTTC
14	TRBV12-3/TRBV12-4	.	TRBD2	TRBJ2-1	CASSQGLAGGRGFF	TGTGCCAGCAGTCAGGGACTAGCGGGGGGGCGGGGGTTCTTC
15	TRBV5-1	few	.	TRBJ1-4	CASSGDGENNEKLFF	TGCGCCAGCAGTGGGGACGGAGAAAATAATGAAAAACTGTTTTTT
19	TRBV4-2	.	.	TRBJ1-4	CASSQVLGRGYSTNEKLFF	TGTGCCAGCAGCCAAGTCCTCGGCCGGGGTTATTCAACTAATGAAAAACTGTTTTTT
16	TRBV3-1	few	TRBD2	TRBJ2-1	CASRWSGTSGQNEQFF	TGTGCCAGCAGATGGTCCGGGACTAGCGGACAAAATGAGCAGTTCTTC
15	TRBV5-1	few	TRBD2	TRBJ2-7	CASSLTLRERYEQYF	TGCGCCAGCAGCTTGACTTTGCGGGAGAGGTACGAGCAGTACTTC
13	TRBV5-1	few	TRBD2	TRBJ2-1	CASRLSGVNEQFF	TGCGCCAGCAGACTCAGCGGGGTCAATGAGCAGTTCTTC
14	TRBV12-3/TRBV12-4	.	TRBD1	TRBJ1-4	CASRGQGLNEKLFF	TGTGCCAGCAGGGGACAGGGGTTAAATGAAAAACTGTTTTTT
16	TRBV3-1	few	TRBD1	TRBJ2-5	CASSPRTGTGGETQYF	TGTGCCAGCAGCCCTAGAACCGGGACAGGGGGGGAGACCCAGTACTTC
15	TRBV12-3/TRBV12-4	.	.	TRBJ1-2	CASSFDHRTNYGYTF	TGTGCCAGCAGTTTTGATCACAGAACTAACTATGGCTACACCTTC
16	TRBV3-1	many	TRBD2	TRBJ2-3	CASSQLAGGRTDTQYF	TGTGCCAGCAGCCAATTAGCGGGGGGGCGCACAGATACGCAGTATTTT
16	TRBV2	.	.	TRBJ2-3	CASSVGWKGQADTQYF	TGTGCCAGCAGTGTTGGGTGGAAGGGGCAGGCAGATACGCAGTATTTT
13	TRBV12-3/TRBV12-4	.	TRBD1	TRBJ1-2	CASSLQDRLGYTF	TGTGCCAGCAGTTTACAGGACAGGCTAGGCTACACCTTC
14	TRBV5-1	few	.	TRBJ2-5	CASSLMGGGETQYF	TGCGCCAGCAGCTTGATGGGGGGCGGCGAGACCCAGTACTTC
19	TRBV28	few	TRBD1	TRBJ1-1	CASSLVGRGPDRGWTEAFF	TGTGCCAGCAGTTTGGTGGGAAGGGGACCTGACAGGGGCTGGACTGAAGCTTTCTTT